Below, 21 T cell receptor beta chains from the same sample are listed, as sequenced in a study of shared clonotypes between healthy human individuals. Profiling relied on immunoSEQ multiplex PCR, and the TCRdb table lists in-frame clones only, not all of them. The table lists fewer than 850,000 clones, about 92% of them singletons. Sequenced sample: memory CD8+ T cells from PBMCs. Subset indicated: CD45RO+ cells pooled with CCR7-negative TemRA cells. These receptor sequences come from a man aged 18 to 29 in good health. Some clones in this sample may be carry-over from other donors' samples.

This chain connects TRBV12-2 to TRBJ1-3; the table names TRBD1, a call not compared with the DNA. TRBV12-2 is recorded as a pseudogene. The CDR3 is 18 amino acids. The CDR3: CASRLEQGQGKTGNTIYF. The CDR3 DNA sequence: TGTGCAAGTCGCTTAGAGCAGGGACAGGGGAAAACTGGAAACACCATATATTTT.

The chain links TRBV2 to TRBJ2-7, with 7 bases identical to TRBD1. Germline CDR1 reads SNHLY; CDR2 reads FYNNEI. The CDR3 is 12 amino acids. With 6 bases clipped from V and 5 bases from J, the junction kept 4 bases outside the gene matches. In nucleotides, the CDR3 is TGTGCCAGCAGCGACAGGGCCCACGAGCAGTACTTC. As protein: CASSDRAHEQYF.

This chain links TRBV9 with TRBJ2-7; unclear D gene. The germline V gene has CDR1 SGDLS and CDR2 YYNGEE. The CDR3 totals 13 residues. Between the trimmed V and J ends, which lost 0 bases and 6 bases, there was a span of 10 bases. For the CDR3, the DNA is TGTGCCAGCAGCGTAGGGTTTGGCACCGAGCAGTACTTC. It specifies CASSVGFGTEQYF.

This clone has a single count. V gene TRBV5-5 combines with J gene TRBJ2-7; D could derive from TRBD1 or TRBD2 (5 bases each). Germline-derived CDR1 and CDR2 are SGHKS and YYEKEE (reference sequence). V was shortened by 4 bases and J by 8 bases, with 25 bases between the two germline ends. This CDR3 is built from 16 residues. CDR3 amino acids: CASSRTPPQGRGKQYF. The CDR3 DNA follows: TGTGCCAGCAGCCGAACCCCCCCACAAGGACGGGGCAAGCAGTACTTC.

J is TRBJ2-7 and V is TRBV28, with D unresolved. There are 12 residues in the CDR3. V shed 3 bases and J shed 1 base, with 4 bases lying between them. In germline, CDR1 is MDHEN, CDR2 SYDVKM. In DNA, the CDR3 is TGTGCCAGCAGTTTCCAATCCTACGAGCAGTACTTC. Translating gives CASSFQSYEQYF.

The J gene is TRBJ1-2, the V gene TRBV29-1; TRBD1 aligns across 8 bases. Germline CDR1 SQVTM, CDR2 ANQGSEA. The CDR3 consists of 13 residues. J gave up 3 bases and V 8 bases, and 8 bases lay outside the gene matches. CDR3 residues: CSIPTGGDYGYTF. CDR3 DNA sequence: TGCAGCATCCCAACAGGGGGGGACTATGGCTACACCTTC.

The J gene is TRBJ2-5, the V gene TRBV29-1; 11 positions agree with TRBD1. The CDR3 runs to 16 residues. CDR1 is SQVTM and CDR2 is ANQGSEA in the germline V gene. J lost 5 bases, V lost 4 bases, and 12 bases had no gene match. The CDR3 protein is CSVGLPRTGGAETQYF. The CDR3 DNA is TGCAGCGTTGGATTACCACGGACAGGGGGCGCGGAGACCCAGTACTTC.

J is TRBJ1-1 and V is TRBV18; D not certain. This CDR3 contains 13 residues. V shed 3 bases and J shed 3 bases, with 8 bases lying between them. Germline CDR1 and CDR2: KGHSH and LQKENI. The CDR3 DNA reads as TGTGCCAGCTCACCTCCTGGGGACACTGAAGCTTTCTTT. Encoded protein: CASSPPGDTEAFF. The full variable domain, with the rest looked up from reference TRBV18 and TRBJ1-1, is NAGVMQNPRHLVRRRGQEARLRCSPMKGHSHVYWYRQLPEEGLKFMVYLQKENIIDESGMPKERFSAEFPKEGPSILRIQQVVRGDSAAYFCASSPPGDTEAFFGQGTRLTVV.

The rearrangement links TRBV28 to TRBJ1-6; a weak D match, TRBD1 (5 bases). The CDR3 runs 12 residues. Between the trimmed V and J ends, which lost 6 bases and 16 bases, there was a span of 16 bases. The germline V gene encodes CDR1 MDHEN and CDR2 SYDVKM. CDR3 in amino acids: CASSRDLGPLHF. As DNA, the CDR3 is TGTGCCAGCAGCCGGGACTTAGGACCTCTCCACTTT.

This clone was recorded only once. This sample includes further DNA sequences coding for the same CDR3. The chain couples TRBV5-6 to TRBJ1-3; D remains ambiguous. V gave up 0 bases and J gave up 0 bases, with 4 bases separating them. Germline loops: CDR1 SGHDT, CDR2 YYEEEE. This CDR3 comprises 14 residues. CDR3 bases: TGTGCCAGCAGCTTGGTCGGCTCTGGAAACACCATATATTTT. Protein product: CASSLVGSGNTIYF.

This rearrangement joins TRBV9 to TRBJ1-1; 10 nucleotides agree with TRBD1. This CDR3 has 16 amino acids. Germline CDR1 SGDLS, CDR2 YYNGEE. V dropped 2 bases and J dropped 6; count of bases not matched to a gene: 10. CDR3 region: CASSVVPGTGVSEAFF. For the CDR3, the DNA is TGTGCCAGCAGCGTCGTTCCCGGGACAGGGGTCTCTGAAGCTTTCTTT.

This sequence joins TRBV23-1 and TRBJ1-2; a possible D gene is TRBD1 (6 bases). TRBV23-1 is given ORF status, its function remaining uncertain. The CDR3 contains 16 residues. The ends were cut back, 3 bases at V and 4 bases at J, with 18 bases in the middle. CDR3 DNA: TGCGCCAGCAGTCAGGAAATACCTCACAGGGCCTATGGCTACACCTTC. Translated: CASSQEIPHRAYGYTF.

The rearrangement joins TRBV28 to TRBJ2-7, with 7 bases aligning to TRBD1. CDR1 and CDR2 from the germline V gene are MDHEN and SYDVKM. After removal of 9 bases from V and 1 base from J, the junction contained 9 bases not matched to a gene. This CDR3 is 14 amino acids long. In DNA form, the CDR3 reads TGTGCCAGTGGGACCCGGGACAGTTCCTACGAGCAGTACTTC. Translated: CASGTRDSSYEQYF.

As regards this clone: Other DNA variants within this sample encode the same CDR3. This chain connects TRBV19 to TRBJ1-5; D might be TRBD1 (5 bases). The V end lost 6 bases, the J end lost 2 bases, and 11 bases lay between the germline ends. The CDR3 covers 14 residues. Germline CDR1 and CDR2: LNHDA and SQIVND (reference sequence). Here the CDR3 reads CASREDIRNQPQHF. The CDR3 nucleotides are TGTGCCAGTAGGGAGGACATTCGCAATCAGCCCCAGCATTTT.

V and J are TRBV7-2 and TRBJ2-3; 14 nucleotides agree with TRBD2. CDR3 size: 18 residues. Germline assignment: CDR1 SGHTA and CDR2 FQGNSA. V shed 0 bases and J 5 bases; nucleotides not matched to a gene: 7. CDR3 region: CASSLALTSGRVVDTQYF. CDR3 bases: TGTGCCAGCAGCTTAGCGTTGACTAGCGGGAGGGTTGTAGATACGCAGTATTTT.

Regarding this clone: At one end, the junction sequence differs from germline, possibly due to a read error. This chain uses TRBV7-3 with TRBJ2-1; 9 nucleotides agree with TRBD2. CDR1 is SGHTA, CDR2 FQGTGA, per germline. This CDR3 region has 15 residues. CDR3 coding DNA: TGTGCCGGCAGCTTAGGTCTAGCGGGAAACAATGAGCAGTTCTTC. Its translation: CAGSLGLAGNNEQFF.

The CDR3 loop is CASSLGDGQGRVEQFF. The DNA of the CDR3 is TGTGCCAGCAGCTTAGGGGACGGACAGGGAAGGGTTGAGCAGTTCTTC. The rearrangement joins TRBV7-9 to TRBJ2-1; 8 bases map to TRBD1. This CDR3 has 16 amino acids. V gave up 1 base and J gave up 9 bases; unmatched junction bases: 11. Germline CDR1 is SEHNR and CDR2 is FQNEAQ (reference sequence).

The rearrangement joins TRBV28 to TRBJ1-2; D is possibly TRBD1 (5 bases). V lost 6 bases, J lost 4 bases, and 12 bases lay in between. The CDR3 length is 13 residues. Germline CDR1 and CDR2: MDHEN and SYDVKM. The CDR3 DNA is TGTGCCAGCAGCCCTGGCGGGGGCTATGGCTACACCTTC. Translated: CASSPGGGYGYTF.

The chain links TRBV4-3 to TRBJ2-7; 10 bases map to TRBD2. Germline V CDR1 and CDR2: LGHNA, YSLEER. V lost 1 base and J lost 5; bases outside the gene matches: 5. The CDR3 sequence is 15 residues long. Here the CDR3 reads CASSQGTSGSDEQYF. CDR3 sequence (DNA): TGCGCCAGCAGCCAAGGGACTAGCGGAAGTGACGAGCAGTACTTC.

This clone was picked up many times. Here the CDR3 reads CASSLLDPSQEAFF. CDR3 sequence (DNA): TGTGCCAGCAGTCTTTTGGACCCTTCCCAAGAAGCTTTCTTT. The gene calls are TRBV27 and TRBJ1-1, with D unresolved. V gave up 5 bases and J gave up 8 bases, with 18 bases separating them. The CDR3 has 14 amino acids. Germline V gene lookup returns CDR1 MNHEY and CDR2 SMNVEV (reference sequence).

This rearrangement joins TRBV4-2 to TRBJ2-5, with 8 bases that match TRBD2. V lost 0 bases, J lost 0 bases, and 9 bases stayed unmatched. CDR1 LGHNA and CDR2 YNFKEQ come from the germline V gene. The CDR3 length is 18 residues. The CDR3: CASSQDPWGGGYQETQYF. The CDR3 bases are TGTGCCAGCAGCCAAGACCCTTGGGGCGGGGGGTACCAAGAGACCCAGTACTTC.